This T cell receptor beta chain was observed in a study of cytomegalovirus exposure and HLA in healthy donors. Study-wide results and caveats: Generally TCR sequences proved uncommon, though certain public TCRs appeared in numerous donors. In vitro checks showed that three CMV-associated chains really do target CMV antigens.

On this clone itself: Its antigen is currently unknown.

Clones were read by immunoSEQ multiplex PCR, and TCRdb kept only the in-frame ones, dropping some. The table has about 66,000 clones, approximately 96% seen once. The specimen sequenced was PBMCs. The TCR comes from a man between 18 and 35 years old in good health and CMV-seronegative.

The CDR3 region has the DNA TGTGCCAGCAGCCCCACAACAGGGTTGGAGAGCTCTGGGGCCAACGTCCTGACTTTC. This translates into CASSPTTGLESSGANVLTF. V is TRBV7-2 and J is TRBJ2-6; D may be TRBD1 (6 bases). This CDR3 has 19 residues. Trimming pared 5 bases from V and 0 bases from J, leaving 20 bases between. Germline V gives CDR1 SGHTA, CDR2 FQGNSA.